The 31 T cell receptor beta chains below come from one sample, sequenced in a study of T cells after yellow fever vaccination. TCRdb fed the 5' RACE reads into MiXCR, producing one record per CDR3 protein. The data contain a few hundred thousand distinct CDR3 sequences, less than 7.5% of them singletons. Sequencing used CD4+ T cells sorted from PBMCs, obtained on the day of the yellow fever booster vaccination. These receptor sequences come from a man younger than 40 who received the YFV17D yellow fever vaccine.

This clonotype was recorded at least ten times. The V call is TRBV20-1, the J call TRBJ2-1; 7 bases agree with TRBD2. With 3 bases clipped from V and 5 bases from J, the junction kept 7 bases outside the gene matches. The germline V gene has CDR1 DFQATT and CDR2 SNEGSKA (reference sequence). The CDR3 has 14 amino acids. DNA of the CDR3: TGCAGTGCTAGCGAAGGGACTATTAACAATGAGCAGTTCTTC. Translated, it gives CSASEGTINNEQFF.

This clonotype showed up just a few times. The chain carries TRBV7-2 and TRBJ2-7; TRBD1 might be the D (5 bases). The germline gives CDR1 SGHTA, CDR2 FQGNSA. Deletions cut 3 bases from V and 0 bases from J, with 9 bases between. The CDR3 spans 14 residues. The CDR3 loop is CASSFRQSSYEQYF. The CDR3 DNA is TGTGCCAGCAGCTTCCGACAGAGCTCCTACGAGCAGTACTTC.

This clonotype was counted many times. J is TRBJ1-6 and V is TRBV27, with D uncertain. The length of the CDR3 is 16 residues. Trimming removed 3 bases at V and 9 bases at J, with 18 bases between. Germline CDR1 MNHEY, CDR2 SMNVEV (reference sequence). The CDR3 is CASSFTSRGFSSPLHF. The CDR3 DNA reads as TGTGCCAGCAGTTTTACCTCCCGGGGTTTTAGTTCACCCCTCCACTTT.

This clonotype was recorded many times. The CDR3 reads CASSLTVRGYTF. The CDR3 nucleotides are TGTGCCAGCAGCCTGACAGTCCGTGGCTACACCTTC. The rearrangement links TRBV7-9 to TRBJ1-2; D is possibly TRBD1 (5 bases). The V and J ends lost 5 bases and 7 bases respectively, with 11 bases between them. The V gene's germline CDR1 is SEHNR and CDR2 FQNEAQ (reference sequence). The CDR3 is made up of 12 amino acids.

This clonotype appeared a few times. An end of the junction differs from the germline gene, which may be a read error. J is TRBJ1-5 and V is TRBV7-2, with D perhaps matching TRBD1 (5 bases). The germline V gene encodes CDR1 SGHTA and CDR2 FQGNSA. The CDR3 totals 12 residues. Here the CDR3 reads CASSPRGHSWDF. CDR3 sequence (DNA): TGTGCCAGCAGCCCCCGGGGCCATTCTTGGGATTTT.

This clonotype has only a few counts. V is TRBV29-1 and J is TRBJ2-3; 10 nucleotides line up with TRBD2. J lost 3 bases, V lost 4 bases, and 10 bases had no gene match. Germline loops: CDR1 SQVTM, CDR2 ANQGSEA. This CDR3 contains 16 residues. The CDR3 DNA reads TGCAGCGTTGTCCCAGCGGGAGGGTTAAGGACAGATACGCAGTATTTT. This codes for CSVVPAGGLRTDTQYF.

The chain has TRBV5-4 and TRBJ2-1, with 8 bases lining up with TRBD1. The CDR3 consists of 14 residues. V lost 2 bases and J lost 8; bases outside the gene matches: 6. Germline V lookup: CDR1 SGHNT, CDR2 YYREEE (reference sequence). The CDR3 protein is CASSLKQGADEQFF. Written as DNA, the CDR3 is TGTGCCAGCAGCTTAAAGCAGGGGGCAGATGAGCAGTTCTTC.

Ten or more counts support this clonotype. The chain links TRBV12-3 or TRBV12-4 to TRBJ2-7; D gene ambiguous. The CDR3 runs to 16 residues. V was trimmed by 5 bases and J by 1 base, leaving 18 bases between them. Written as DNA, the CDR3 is TGTGCCAGCAGTCCGAGTGGTGCTAGAAGATCCTACGAGCAGTACTTC. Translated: CASSPSGARRSYEQYF.

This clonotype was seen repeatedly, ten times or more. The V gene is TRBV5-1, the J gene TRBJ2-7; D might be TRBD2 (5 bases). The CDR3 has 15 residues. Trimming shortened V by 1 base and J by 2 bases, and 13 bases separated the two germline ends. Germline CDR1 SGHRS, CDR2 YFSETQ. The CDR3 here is CASSLSGNLAYEQYF. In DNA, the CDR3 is TGCGCCAGCAGCTTGTCCGGGAATTTGGCCTACGAGCAGTACTTC.

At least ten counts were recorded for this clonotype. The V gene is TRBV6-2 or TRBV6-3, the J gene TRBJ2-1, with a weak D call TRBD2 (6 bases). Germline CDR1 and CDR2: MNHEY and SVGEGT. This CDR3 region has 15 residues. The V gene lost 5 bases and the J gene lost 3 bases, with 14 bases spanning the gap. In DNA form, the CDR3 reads TGTGCCAGCAGTCACGAGGGACTGATCTACAATGAGCAGTTCTTC. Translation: CASSHEGLIYNEQFF.

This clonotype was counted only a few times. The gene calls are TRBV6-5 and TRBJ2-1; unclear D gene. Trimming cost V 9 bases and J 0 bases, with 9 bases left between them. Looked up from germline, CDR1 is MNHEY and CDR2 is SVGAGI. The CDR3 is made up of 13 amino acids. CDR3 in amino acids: CASLRSSYNEQFF. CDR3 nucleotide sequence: TGTGCCAGTCTCAGGAGCTCCTACAATGAGCAGTTCTTC.

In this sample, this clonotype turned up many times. The CDR3 reads CASSPGGTNNQPQHF. In DNA, the CDR3 is TGTGCCAGCAGCCCCGGAGGGACTAACAATCAGCCCCAGCATTTT. The rearrangement links TRBV7-8 to TRBJ1-5; D is possibly TRBD1 (5 bases). V lost 5 bases to trimming and J lost 3 bases, with 14 bases between them. The CDR3 spans 15 residues. Germline CDR1 SGHVS, CDR2 FQNEAQ.

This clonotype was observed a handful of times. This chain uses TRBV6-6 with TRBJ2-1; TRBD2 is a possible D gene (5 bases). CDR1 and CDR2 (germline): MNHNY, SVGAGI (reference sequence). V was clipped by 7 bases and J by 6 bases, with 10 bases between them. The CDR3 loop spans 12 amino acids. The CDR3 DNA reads TGTGCCAGCAAGGGTAGCGCCAATGAGCAGTTCTTC. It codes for CASKGSANEQFF.

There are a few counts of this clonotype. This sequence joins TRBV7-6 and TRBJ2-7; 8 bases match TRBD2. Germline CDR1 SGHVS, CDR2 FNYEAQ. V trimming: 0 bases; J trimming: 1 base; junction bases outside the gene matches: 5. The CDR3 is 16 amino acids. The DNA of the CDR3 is TGTGCCAGCAGCTTAGCCGCGGGAGGAGGTTCCTACGAGCAGTACTTC. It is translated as CASSLAAGGGSYEQYF.

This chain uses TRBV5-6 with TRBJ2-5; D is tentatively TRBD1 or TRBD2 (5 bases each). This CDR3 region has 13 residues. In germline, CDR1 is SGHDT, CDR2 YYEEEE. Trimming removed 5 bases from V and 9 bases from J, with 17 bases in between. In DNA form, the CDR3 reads TGTGCCAGCAGTACGGGACGAGATAAGGCCCAGTACTTC. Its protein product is CASSTGRDKAQYF.

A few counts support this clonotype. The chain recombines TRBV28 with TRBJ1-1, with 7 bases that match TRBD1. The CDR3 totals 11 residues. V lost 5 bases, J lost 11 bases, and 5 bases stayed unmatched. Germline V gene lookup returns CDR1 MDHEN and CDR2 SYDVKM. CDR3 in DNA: TGTGCCAGCAGTGGTCCCAGGGGGGCTTTCTTT. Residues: CASSGPRGAFF.

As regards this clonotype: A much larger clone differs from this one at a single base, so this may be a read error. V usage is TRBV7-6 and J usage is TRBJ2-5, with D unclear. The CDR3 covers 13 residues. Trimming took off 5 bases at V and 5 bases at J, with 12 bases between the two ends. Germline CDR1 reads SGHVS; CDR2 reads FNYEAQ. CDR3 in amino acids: CASSPQPRETQYF. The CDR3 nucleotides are TGTGCCAGCAGCCCACAGCCTCGGGAGACCCAGTACTTC.

The CDR3 region is CASRGTGAYEQYF. DNA of the CDR3: TGTGCCAGCAGGGGGACAGGGGCCTACGAGCAGTACTTC. The rearrangement uses TRBV11-1 and TRBJ2-7; 10 nucleotides match TRBD1. The CDR3 has 13 amino acids. The junction had 1 base not matched to a gene; V was cut back by 6 bases and J by 2 bases. Germline V gene lookup returns CDR1 SGHAT and CDR2 FQDESV (reference sequence).

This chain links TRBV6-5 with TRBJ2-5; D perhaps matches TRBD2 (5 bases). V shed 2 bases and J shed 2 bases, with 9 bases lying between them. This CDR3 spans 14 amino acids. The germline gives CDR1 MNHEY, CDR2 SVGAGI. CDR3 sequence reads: CASSYPGSQETQYF. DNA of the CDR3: TGTGCCAGCAGTTACCCGGGGTCACAAGAGACCCAGTACTTC.

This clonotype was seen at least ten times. The CDR3 here is CASSPGGVSEQYF. The CDR3 bases are TGCGCCAGCAGCCCCGGGGGAGTCTCCGAGCAGTACTTC. The chain combines TRBV5-1 with TRBJ2-7, with D tentatively TRBD2 (6 bases). V shed 4 bases and J shed 6 bases, with 14 bases lying between them. The germline V gene has CDR1 SGHRS and CDR2 YFSETQ. The CDR3 covers 13 residues.

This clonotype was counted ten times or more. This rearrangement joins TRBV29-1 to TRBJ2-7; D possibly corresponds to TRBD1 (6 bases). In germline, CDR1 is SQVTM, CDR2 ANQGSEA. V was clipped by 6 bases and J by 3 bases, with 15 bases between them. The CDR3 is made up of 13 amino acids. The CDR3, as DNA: TGCAGCGTCGGAGACAGGTACCTCTACGAGCAGTACTTC. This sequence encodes CSVGDRYLYEQYF.

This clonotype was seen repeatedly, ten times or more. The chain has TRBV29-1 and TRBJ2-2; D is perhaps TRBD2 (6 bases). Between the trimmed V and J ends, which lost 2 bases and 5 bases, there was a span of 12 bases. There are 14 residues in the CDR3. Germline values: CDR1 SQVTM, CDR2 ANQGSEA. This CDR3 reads CSVERGTRTGELFF. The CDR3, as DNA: TGCAGCGTTGAACGCGGGACGAGGACCGGGGAGCTGTTTTTT.

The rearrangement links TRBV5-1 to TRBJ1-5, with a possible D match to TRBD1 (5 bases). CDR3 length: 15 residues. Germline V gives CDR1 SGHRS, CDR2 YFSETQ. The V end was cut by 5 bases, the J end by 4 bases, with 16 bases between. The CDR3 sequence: CASRSGTETNQPQHF. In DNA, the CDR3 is TGCGCCAGCAGATCCGGGACGGAGACGAATCAGCCCCAGCATTTT.

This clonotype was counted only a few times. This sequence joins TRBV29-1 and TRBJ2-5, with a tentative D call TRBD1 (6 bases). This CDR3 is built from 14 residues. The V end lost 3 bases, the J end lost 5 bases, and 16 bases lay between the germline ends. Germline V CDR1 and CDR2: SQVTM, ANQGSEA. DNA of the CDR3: TGCAGCGTTGAGCACAGGGTAGAAGGTGAGACCCAGTACTTC. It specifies CSVEHRVEGETQYF.

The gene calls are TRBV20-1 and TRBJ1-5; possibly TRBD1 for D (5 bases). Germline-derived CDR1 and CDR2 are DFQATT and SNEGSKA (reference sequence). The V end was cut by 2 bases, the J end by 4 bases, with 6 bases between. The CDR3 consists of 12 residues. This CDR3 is CSARSGNQPQHF. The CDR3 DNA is TGCAGTGCTAGATCAGGGAATCAGCCCCAGCATTTT.

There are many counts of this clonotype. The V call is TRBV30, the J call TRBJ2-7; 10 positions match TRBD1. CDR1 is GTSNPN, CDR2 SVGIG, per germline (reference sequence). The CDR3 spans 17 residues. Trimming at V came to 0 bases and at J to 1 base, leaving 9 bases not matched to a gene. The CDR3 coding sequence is TGTGCCTGGAGTGTACTTCGGGGGACAGGGGATTCCTACGAGCAGTACTTC. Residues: CAWSVLRGTGDSYEQYF.

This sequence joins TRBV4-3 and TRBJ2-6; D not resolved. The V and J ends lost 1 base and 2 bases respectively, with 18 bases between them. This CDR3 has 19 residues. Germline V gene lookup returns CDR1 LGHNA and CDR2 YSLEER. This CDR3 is CASSQAGEVELTGANVLTF. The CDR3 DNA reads TGCGCCAGCAGCCAAGCTGGCGAAGTCGAGCTTACTGGGGCCAACGTCCTGACTTTC.

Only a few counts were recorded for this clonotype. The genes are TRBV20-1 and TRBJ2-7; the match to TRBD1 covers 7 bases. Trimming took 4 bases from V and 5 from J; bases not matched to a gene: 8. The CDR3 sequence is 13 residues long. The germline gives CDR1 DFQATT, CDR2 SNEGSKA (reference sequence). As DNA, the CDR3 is TGCAGTGCTACGACAGGGAAAATCCACGAGCAGTACTTC. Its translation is CSATTGKIHEQYF.

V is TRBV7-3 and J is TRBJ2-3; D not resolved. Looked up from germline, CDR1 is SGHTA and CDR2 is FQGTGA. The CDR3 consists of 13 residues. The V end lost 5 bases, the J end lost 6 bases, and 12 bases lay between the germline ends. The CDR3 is CASSQRSSDTQYF. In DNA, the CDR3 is TGTGCCAGCAGCCAGAGAAGCTCGGATACGCAGTATTTT.

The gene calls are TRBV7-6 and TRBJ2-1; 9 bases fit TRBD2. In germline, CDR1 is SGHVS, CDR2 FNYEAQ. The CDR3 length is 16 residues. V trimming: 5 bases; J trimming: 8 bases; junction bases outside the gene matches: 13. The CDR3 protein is CASSPGTSSISDEQFF. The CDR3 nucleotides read TGTGCCAGCAGCCCGGGGACTAGCTCTATCAGTGATGAGCAGTTCTTC.

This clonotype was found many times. The CDR3 region is CASRGQGKGETQYF. In nucleotides, the CDR3 is TGTGCCAGCAGGGGACAGGGGAAAGGAGAGACCCAGTACTTC. The chain has TRBV11-2 and TRBJ2-5; 10 nucleotides line up with TRBD1. Germline assignment: CDR1 SGHAT and CDR2 FQNNGV. CDR3 size: 14 residues. V shed 6 bases, J shed 4 bases, and the junction held 5 bases outside the gene matches.